Sequencing of this TCR beta chain was carried out in a study of T cell responses to AZD1222 COVID-19 vaccine. The CDR3 extends over 15 amino acids. The V segment lost 6 bases and the J segment 2 bases; nucleotides outside the gene matches: 7. CDR1 and CDR2 from the germline V gene are MNHEY and SMNVEV (reference sequence). Sequencing used immunoSEQ multiplex PCR; TCRdb keeps in-frame clones, though not all of them. The profile covers some 150,000 clones, with almost 85% appearing a single time and 7.9% taken by the ten largest. The TCR was taken from an adult who received the MenACWY meningococcal vaccine as a control. Source: peripheral blood, taken 28 days after the second dose of the MenACWY control vaccine. The chain recombines TRBV27 with TRBJ2-1; 7 nucleotides match TRBD2. CDR3 DNA: TGTGCCAGCAGCAATGCTAGCGGCCCCTACAATGAGCAGTTCTTC. Protein sequence: CASSNASGPYNEQFF.